This T cell receptor (beta chain) emerged from a study of CD8 T cells in ankylosing spondylitis. Many counts were recorded for this clonotype. Its antigen remains unknown. Study findings and constraints: Disease-linked clones reportedly concentrated significantly in matched ankylosing spondylitis synovial fluid.

Germline loops: CDR1 SGHDN, CDR2 FVKESK. The CDR3 contains 13 residues. Trimming removed 3 bases at V and 4 bases at J, with 7 bases between. The TCR beta libraries were generated through quantitative 5'-RACE incorporating molecular barcodes. TCRdb used MiXCR to reprocess the 5' RACE reads, holding one entry per CDR3 protein. Found here are around 180,000 distinct CDR3 sequences, 15% to 20% of them singletons; the top ten hold roughly 4.5%. The chain has TRBV14 and TRBJ2-1, with D possibly TRBD2 on 6 matching bases. The origin of this receptor is a male donor aged 5 to 29 with ankylosing spondylitis or in good health (not recorded which). Sequencing was performed on blood, either unsorted or a sorted T cell fraction (not recorded which). The CDR3 loop is CASSQGGYNEQFF. In DNA, the CDR3 is TGTGCCAGCAGCCAGGGGGGTTACAATGAGCAGTTCTTC.